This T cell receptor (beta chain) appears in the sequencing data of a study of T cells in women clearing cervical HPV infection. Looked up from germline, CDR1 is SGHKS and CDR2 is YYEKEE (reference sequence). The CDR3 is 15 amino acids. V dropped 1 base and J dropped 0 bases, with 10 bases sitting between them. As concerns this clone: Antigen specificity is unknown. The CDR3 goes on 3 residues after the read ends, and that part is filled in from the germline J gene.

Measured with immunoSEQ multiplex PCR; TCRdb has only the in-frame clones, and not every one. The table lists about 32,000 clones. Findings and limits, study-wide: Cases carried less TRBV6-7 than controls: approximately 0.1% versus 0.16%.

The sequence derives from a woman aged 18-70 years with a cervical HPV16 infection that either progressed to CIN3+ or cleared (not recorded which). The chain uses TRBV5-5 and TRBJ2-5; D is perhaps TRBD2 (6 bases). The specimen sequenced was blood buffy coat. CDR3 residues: CASSLPGRYQETQYF. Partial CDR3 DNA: TGTGCCAGCAGCTTGCCAGGGAGGTACCAAGAGACC.